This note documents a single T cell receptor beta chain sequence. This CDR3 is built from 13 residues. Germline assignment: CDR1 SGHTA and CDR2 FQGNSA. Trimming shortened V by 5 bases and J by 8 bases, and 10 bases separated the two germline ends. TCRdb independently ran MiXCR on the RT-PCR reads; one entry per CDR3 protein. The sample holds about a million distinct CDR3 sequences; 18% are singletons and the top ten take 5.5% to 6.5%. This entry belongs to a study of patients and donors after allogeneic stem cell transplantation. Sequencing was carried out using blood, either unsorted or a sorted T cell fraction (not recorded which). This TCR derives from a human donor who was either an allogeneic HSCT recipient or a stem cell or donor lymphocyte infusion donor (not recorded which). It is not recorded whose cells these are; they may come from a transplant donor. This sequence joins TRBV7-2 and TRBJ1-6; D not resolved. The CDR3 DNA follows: TGTGCCAGCAGCCCCCTTTTCGATTCACCCCTCCACTTT. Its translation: CASSPLFDSPLHF.